The source of this TCR beta chain is a study of T cells after yellow fever vaccination. This clonotype was counted ten times or more. A universal primer site and UMIs were added as TCR cDNA was made by 5'RACE template switching. TCRdb redid the calling of the 5' RACE reads with MiXCR, one entry per CDR3 protein. The sample includes some 5,000 distinct CDR3 sequences, about 4% seen only once; the top ten take roughly three fifths. The ends lost 4 bases at V and 9 bases at J; junction bases unmatched: 14. CDR1 is DFQATT and CDR2 is SNEGSKA in the germline V gene (reference sequence). CDR3 length: 15 amino acids. Overall study findings and caveats: FACS-sorted repertoires could harbor abundant contaminating bulk-population clonotypes.

The TCR comes from a man younger than 40 who received the YFV17D yellow fever vaccine. The source was PBMCs, either bulk or a sorted T-cell subset (CD4+, CD8+, memory, or dextramer-sorted; not recorded which), collected 15 days after the yellow fever booster vaccination. The genes are TRBV20-1 and TRBJ2-1, with 8 bases lining up with TRBD2. This CDR3 reads CSANGISGRSSEQFF. The CDR3, as DNA: TGCAGTGCTAATGGGATCAGCGGGAGATCGAGTGAGCAGTTCTTC.